This TCR beta chain was sequenced for a study of cytomegalovirus exposure and HLA in healthy donors. The study's findings and limits: TCR beta V- and J-gene trimming, according to a later analysis, was linked to a missense DCLRE1C variant.

PCR amplification relied on 60 Vbeta primers (plus 13 Jbeta primers). Sequencing was performed with immunoSEQ multiplex PCR; in TCRdb, only in-frame clones are kept and a portion is missing. The data show approximately 300,000 clones, with approximately 84% seen just once and roughly 2% held by the top ten. The V end was cut by 1 base, the J end by 8 bases, with 24 bases between. This CDR3 has 18 amino acids. Germline V lookup: CDR1 SEHNR, CDR2 FQNEAQ (reference sequence). Comment on this clone: The antigen remains unidentified.

The clonotype was recovered from a woman aged 40 to 50 in good health and CMV-seropositive. Sample: PBMCs. This chain uses TRBV7-9 with TRBJ2-1; D perhaps matches TRBD2 (6 bases). The CDR3 DNA is TGTGCCAGCAGCTTAGTGGTTAGCGGAACAACCTTTTTGGATGAGCAGTTCTTC. As protein: CASSLVVSGTTFLDEQFF.